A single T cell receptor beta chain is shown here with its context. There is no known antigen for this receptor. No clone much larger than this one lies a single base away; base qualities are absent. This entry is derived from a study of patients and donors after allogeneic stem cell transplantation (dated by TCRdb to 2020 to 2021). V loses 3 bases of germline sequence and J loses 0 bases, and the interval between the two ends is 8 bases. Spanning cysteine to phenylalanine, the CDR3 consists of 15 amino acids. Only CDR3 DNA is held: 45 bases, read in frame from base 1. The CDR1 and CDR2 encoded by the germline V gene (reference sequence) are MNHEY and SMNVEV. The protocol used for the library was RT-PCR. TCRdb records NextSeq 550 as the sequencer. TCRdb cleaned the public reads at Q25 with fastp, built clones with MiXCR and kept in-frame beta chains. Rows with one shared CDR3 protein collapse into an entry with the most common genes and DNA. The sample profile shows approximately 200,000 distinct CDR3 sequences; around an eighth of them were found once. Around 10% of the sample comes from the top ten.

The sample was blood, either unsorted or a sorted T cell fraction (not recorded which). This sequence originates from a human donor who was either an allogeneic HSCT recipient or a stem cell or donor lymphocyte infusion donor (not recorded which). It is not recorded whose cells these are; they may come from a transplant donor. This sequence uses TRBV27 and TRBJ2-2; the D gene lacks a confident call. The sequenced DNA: TGTGCCAGCAGTTTTGAGAGACCGAACACCGGGGAGCTGTTTTTT. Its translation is CASSFERPNTGELFF.